Listed below are T cell receptor beta chains from one sample, sequenced in a study of T cell responses to AZD1222 COVID-19 vaccine. Measured with immunoSEQ multiplex PCR; TCRdb has only the in-frame clones, and not every one. The data contain about 130,000 clones, just over 90% of them singletons. This specimen consisted of peripheral blood, obtained 28 days after the second AZD1222 dose. Source of these receptors: an adult who received the AZD1222 COVID-19 vaccine. The CDR3 runs from the conserved cysteine through the conserved F or W. Each record gives: D gene, V gene, J gene, clone size, CDR3 protein, CDR3 DNA. The D gene is left open where the match is weak. A row's size may be missing; if present it is once, few, many or a size class.

-	TRBV6-5	TRBJ2-1	-	CASKSHGGLGEQFF	TGTGCCAGCAAGTCACACGGAGGGTTAGGTGAGCAGTTCTTC
-	TRBV5-4	TRBJ1-2	-	CASSPRGGLGGYTF	TGTGCCAGCAGCCCCCGCGGGGGGTTGGGCGGCTACACCTTC
-	TRBV13	TRBJ2-7	-	CASSSHRDSNYEQYF	TGTGCCAGCAGCTCGCACCGGGACTCCAACTACGAGCAGTACTTC
TRBD2	TRBV11-2	TRBJ2-1	-	CASSFASGNNEQFF	TGTGCCAGCAGCTTCGCTAGCGGGAACAATGAGCAGTTCTTC
-	TRBV19	TRBJ2-6	-	CASRPHARGPLGGANVLTF	TGTGCCAGTAGACCTCACGCCAGGGGCCCGTTGGGTGGGGCCAACGTCCTGACTTTC
-	TRBV28	TRBJ1-5	-	CASKNTGTYNQPQHF	TGTGCCAGCAAAAACACCGGGACATACAATCAGCCCCAGCATTTT
-	TRBV15	TRBJ2-1	-	CATSRGSEILKFF	TGTGCCACCAGCAGAGGTAGCGAGATACTTAAGTTCTTC
TRBD1	TRBV7-6	TRBJ1-4	-	CASSLDRQGNEKLFF	TGTGCCAGCAGCTTAGACCGACAGGGGAATGAAAAACTGTTTTTT
-	TRBV21-1	TRBJ2-7	-	CASSSYRAEHF	TGTGCCAGCAGCTCCTACAGGGCTGAGCACTTC
-	TRBV25-1	TRBJ2-7	-	CASSEWGGTWEQYF	TGTGCCAGCAGTGAATGGGGGGGCACTTGGGAGCAGTACTTC
-	TRBV6-6	TRBJ1-1	-	CASSSGLVMRAFF	TGTGCCAGCAGTTCGGGACTGGTCATGCGTGCTTTCTTT
TRBD1	TRBV5-1	TRBJ1-1	-	CASSPGQGNTEAFF	TGCGCCAGCAGCCCCGGACAGGGGAACACTGAAGCTTTCTTT
-	TRBV6-5	TRBJ1-3	-	CASSRQAGSGNTIYF	TGTGCCAGCAGTCGACAGGCCGGCTCTGGAAACACCATATATTTT
-	TRBV3-1/TRBV3-2	TRBJ1-1	-	CASSQDSAMNTEAFF	TGTGCCAGCAGCCAAGACAGTGCAATGAACACTGAAGCTTTCTTT
-	TRBV28	TRBJ2-4	-	CASSLTKNIQYF	TGTGCCAGCAGTTTAACCAAAAACATTCAGTACTTC
-	TRBV2	TRBJ2-1	-	CASSGLARGEQFF	TGTGCCAGCAGTGGATTGGCGAGAGGTGAGCAGTTCTTC
-	TRBV5-1	TRBJ1-6	-	CASSSLSPGDRSPLHF	TGCGCCAGCAGCTCCCTATCCCCAGGGGATCGGTCACCCCTCCACTTT
-	TRBV9	TRBJ2-5	-	CASSVGGLQETQYF	TGTGCCAGCAGCGTAGGGGGGTTACAAGAGACCCAGTACTTC
-	TRBV19	TRBJ1-2	-	CATPPWGPGTLRYGYTF	TGTGCCACTCCCCCATGGGGGCCGGGTACTCTGCGCTATGGCTACACCTTC
-	TRBV5-4	TRBJ2-1	-	CASSFTGDRYNEQFF	TGTGCCAGCAGCTTTACGGGAGACCGTTACAATGAGCAGTTCTTC
-	TRBV11-3	TRBJ2-4	-	CASSLGWDKGKNIQYF	TGTGCCAGCAGCTTAGGGTGGGATAAGGGCAAAAACATTCAGTACTTC
-	TRBV9	TRBJ2-1	-	CASSVEAGGAGRQFF	TGTGCCAGCAGCGTAGAGGCAGGCGGCGCTGGTAGGCAGTTCTTC
TRBD2	TRBV5-1	TRBJ2-1	-	CASSWTSPTYNEQFF	TGCGCCAGCAGCTGGACTAGCCCAACCTACAATGAGCAGTTCTTC
TRBD1	TRBV5-1	TRBJ1-2	few	CASSPESGTGGDGYTF	TGCGCCAGCAGCCCCGAGTCCGGGACAGGGGGCGACGGCTACACCTTC
TRBD2	TRBV9	TRBJ2-2	-	CASSVAGGPVGELFF	TGTGCCAGCAGCGTGGCGGGAGGGCCTGTCGGGGAGCTGTTTTTT
TRBD1	TRBV27	TRBJ1-5	-	CASSLGTGSYQPQHF	TGTGCCAGCAGTTTAGGGACAGGATCTTATCAGCCCCAGCATTTT
-	TRBV5-4	TRBJ2-7	-	CASSSATGYEQYF	TGTGCCAGCAGCTCCGCGACGGGCTACGAGCAGTACTTC
-	TRBV24-1	TRBJ2-3	-	CATSGPASSPDTQYF	TGTGCCACCAGTGGACCTGCCTCCTCCCCAGATACGCAGTATTTT
-	TRBV6-1	TRBJ2-1	-	CASSEWGKEYNEQFF	TGTGCCAGCAGTGAATGGGGGAAAGAGTACAATGAGCAGTTCTTC
TRBD1	TRBV7-9	TRBJ2-1	-	CASSSGQDNEQFF	TGTGCCAGCAGCTCCGGACAGGACAATGAGCAGTTCTTC
-	TRBV12-3/TRBV12-4	TRBJ2-7	-	CASSLDTTYEQYF	TGTGCCAGCAGTTTAGACACTACCTACGAGCAGTACTTC
TRBD1	TRBV28	TRBJ1-1	-	CASNTGQGEAFF	TGTGCCAGCAATACCGGACAGGGTGAAGCTTTCTTT
-	TRBV5-1	TRBJ2-7	-	CASRGQDGQHYEQYF	TGCGCCAGCAGAGGCCAGGATGGCCAACACTACGAGCAGTACTTC
-	TRBV9	TRBJ2-2	-	CASSVLEYTGELFF	TGTGCCAGCAGCGTATTGGAGTACACCGGGGAGCTGTTTTTT
-	TRBV21-1	TRBJ2-1	-	CASSKAWWRSPPYNEQFF	TGTGCCAGCAGCAAAGCGTGGTGGAGGTCCCCCCCCTACAATGAGCAGTTCTTC